The 16 T cell receptor beta chains below all came from one sample that was sequenced in a study of blood T cell repertoires in COVID-19. Sequencing used immunoSEQ multiplex PCR; TCRdb keeps in-frame clones, though not all of them. The sample shows roughly 81,000 clones, approximately 83% of them seen only once. Sequenced sample: peripheral blood. These receptors all come from an older woman with acute or convalescent COVID-19.

The rearrangement links TRBV12-3 or TRBV12-4 to TRBJ1-2, with D possibly being TRBD1 (5 bases). CDR3 length equals 12 residues. V lost 5 bases, J lost 7 bases, and 11 bases lay in between. The CDR3 is CASSHSQGGYTF. The DNA for the CDR3 is TGTGCCAGCAGTCACTCGCAGGGTGGCTACACCTTC.

The J gene is TRBJ2-4, the V gene TRBV2; 9 bases match TRBD1. There are 13 residues in the CDR3. The trim removed 6 bases at V and 7 bases at J, leaving 4 bases unmatched. The germline V gene encodes CDR1 SNHLY and CDR2 FYNNEI. CDR3 in amino acids: CASRQGAGNIQYF. CDR3 nucleotide sequence: TGTGCCAGCAGACAGGGGGCTGGTAACATTCAGTACTTC.

The rearrangement joins TRBV3-1 (or the pseudogene TRBV3-2) to TRBJ2-1; 7 nucleotides line up with TRBD2. Germline CDR1 is LGHDT and CDR2 is YNNKEL (reference sequence). There are 16 residues in the CDR3. The V and J ends lost 4 bases and 5 bases, in that order; junction bases with no gene match: 11. The CDR3 nucleotides read TGTGCCAGCAGCCCGATCTGGGGAGGGAACCACAATGAGCAGTTCTTC. Protein: CASSPIWGGNHNEQFF.

The CDR3 DNA is TGTGCCTGGAGTGCCCTGACAGAAGGAAACACCATATATTTT. Its translation: CAWSALTEGNTIYF. The V call is TRBV30, the J call TRBJ1-3; D perhaps matches TRBD1 (5 bases). V lost 1 base to trimming and J lost 4 bases, with 11 bases between them. Germline values: CDR1 GTSNPN, CDR2 SVGIG (reference sequence). The CDR3 totals 14 residues.

The rearrangement uses TRBV4-2 and TRBJ2-2; TRBD1 might be the D (5 bases). The germline V gene encodes CDR1 LGHNA and CDR2 YNFKEQ. The CDR3 is 16 residues long. Trimming pared 4 bases from V and 8 bases from J, leaving 20 bases between. Written as DNA, the CDR3 is TGTGCCAGCAGCCGTATAGACAGCGCAAGCAGAGGGGAGCTGTTTTTT. Amino acids: CASSRIDSASRGELFF.

In regard to this clone: The junction and the germline gene differ at one end; a read error may be behind it. The chain employs TRBV2 and TRBJ2-3; D is unclear. Germline CDR1 reads SNHLY; CDR2 reads FYNNEI. The CDR3 runs 13 residues. Here the CDR3 reads CASTERRTDTQYF. The CDR3 bases are TGTGCCAGCACTGAAAGGAGAACAGATACGCAGTATTTT.

This chain joins TRBV29-1 and TRBJ2-5; D perhaps matches TRBD2 (7 bases). Trimming took off 4 bases at V and 5 bases at J, with 17 bases between the two ends. The germline CDR1 and CDR2 sequences are SQVTM and ANQGSEA. The CDR3 sequence is 14 residues long. CDR3 sequence (DNA): TGCAGCGTTGTCTCCGGGGGGCGGTGGGAGACCCAGTACTTC. Encoded protein: CSVVSGGRWETQYF.

In DNA form, the CDR3 reads TGTGCCAGCAGCTTCTCCGGGGGTGGAGATACGCAGTATTTT. It specifies CASSFSGGGDTQYF. The chain has TRBV7-3 and TRBJ2-3, with a tentative D call TRBD2 (6 bases). The germline gives CDR1 SGHTA, CDR2 FQGTGA. Trimming removed 3 bases from V and 5 bases from J, with 12 bases in between. The CDR3 extends over 14 amino acids.

The J gene is TRBJ2-1, the V gene TRBV18; D may be TRBD2 (5 bases). The V end was cut by 4 bases, the J end by 1 base, with 14 bases between. CDR1 and CDR2 from the germline V gene are KGHSH and LQKENI. This CDR3 has 16 amino acids. CDR3 region: CASSLGIRGSYNEQFF. CDR3 DNA: TGTGCCAGCTCACTCGGAATCCGGGGATCCTACAATGAGCAGTTCTTC.

The rearrangement joins TRBV7-2 to TRBJ2-7; 7 bases fit TRBD1. CDR3 length: 15 amino acids. Germline lookup yields CDR1 SGHTA and CDR2 FQGNSA. Trimming removed 4 bases from V and 4 bases from J; junction bases left unmatched: 10. CDR3 protein: CASSSQTGKGYEQYF. As DNA, the CDR3 is TGTGCCAGCAGCTCACAGACAGGGAAAGGATACGAGCAGTACTTC.

This chain uses TRBV9 with TRBJ1-1, with D unresolved. V lost 0 bases, J lost 6 bases, and 6 bases lay in between. The CDR3 is 12 residues long. Germline CDR1 reads SGDLS; CDR2 reads YYNGEE. The CDR3 is CASSVAGSEAFF. CDR3 coding DNA: TGTGCCAGCAGCGTAGCAGGTTCTGAAGCTTTCTTT.

This clone was seen once. The genes are TRBV27 and TRBJ1-1, with a weak D call TRBD1 (6 bases). There are 15 residues in the CDR3. The V end lost 3 bases, the J end lost 1 base, and 12 bases lay between the germline ends. Germline V gene data show CDR1 as MNHEY and CDR2 as SMNVEV (reference sequence). This CDR3 is CASSLTGQTNTEAFF. The CDR3 coding sequence is TGTGCCAGCAGTTTGACGGGACAAACGAACACTGAAGCTTTCTTT.

This chain uses TRBV6-5 with TRBJ1-6; 10 positions match TRBD1. The CDR3 runs 15 residues. Germline-derived CDR1 and CDR2 are MNHEY and SVGAGI. The V gene end was trimmed by 2 bases and the J gene end by 6 bases; junction bases not matched to a gene: 1. The CDR3: CASSYGDRGNSPLHF. Written as DNA, the CDR3 is TGTGCCAGCAGTTACGGGGACAGGGGTAATTCACCCCTCCACTTT.

The gene calls are TRBV7-9 and TRBJ1-1; D is ambiguous. The CDR3 has 13 residues. The germline gives CDR1 SEHNR, CDR2 FQNEAQ (reference sequence). Trimming stripped 4 bases from V and 7 bases from J, with 13 bases between. The CDR3 loop reads CASSSQAGIEAFF. DNA for the CDR3: TGTGCCAGCAGCTCTCAGGCGGGGATTGAAGCTTTCTTT.

This clone appeared once. CDR3 in amino acids: CASSISAELGNQPQHF. In DNA form, the CDR3 reads TGTGCCAGTAGTATTTCGGCGGAACTAGGGAATCAGCCCCAGCATTTT. The chain joins TRBV19 to TRBJ1-5; D unclear. The germline CDR1 and CDR2 sequences are LNHDA and SQIVND (reference sequence). The CDR3 runs 16 residues. Trimming removed 3 bases at V and 4 bases at J, with 16 bases between.

The rearrangement uses TRBV7-3 and TRBJ1-4; a possible D gene is TRBD1 (6 bases). The CDR3 is made up of 13 amino acids. CDR1 and CDR2 (germline): SGHTA, FQGTGA. Trimming pared 3 bases from V and 7 bases from J, leaving 9 bases between. CDR3 protein: CASSLGAGEKLFF. CDR3 DNA: TGTGCCAGCAGCTTGGGGGCTGGTGAAAAACTGTTTTTT.